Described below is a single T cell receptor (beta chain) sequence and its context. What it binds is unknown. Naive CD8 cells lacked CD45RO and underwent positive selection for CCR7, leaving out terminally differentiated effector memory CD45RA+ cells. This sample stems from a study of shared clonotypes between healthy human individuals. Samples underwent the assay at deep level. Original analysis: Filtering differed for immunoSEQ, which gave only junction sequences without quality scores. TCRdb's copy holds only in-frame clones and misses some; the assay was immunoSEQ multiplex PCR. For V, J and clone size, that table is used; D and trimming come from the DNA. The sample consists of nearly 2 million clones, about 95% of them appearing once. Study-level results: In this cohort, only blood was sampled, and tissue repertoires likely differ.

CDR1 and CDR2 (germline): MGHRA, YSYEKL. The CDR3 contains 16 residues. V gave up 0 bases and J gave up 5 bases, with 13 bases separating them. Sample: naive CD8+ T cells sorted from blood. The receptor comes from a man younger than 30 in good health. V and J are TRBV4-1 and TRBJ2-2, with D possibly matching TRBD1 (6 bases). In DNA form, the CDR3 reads TGCGCCAGCAGCCAAGATCAAGGGGGTGGAACCGGGGAGCTGTTTTTT. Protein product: CASSQDQGGGTGELFF.